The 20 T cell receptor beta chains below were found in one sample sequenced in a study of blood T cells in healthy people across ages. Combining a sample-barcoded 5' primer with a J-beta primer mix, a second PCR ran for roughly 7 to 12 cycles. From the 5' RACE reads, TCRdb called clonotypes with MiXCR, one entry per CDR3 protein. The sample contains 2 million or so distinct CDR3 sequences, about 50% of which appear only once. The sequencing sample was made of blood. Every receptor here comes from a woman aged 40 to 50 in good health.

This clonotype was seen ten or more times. CDR3 DNA sequence: TGTGCCAGCAGCCCCCGGGACAGGGTTTACGAGCAGTACTTC. Translated: CASSPRDRVYEQYF. The chain has TRBV11-1 and TRBJ2-7; 9 bases fit TRBD1. CDR3 size: 14 residues. After removal of 5 bases from V and 4 bases from J, the junction contained 6 bases not matched to a gene. CDR1 SGHAT and CDR2 FQDESV come from the germline V gene (reference sequence).

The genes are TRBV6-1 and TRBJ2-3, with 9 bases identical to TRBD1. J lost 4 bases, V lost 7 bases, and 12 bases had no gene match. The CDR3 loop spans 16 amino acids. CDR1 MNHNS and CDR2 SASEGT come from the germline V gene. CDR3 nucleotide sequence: TGTGCCAGCAACCCTAGACCGGGACAGGGACCAGATACGCAGTATTTT. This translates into CASNPRPGQGPDTQYF.

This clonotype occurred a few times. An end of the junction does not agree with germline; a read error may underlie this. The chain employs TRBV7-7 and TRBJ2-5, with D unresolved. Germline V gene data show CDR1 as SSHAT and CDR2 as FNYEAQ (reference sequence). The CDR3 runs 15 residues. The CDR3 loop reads CASSRDVTTQETQYF. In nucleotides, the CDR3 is TGTGCTAGCAGCCGAGACGTGACAACCCAAGAGACCCAGTACTTC.

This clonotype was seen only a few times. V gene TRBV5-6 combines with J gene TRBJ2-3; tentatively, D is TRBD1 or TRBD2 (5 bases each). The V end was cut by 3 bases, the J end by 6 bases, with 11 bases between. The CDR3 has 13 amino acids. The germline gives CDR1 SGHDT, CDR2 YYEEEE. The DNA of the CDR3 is TGTGCCAGCAGCTCGGGGACCGTCGATACGCAGTATTTT. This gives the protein CASSSGTVDTQYF.

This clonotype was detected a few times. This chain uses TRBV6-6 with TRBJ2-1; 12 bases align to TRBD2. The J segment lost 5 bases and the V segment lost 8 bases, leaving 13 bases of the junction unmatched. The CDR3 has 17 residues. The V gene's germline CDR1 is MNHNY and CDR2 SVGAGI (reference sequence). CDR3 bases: TGTGCCAGCTTCGTACTAGCGGGGGGCGGTCGCGACAATGAGCAGTTCTTC. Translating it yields CASFVLAGGGRDNEQFF.

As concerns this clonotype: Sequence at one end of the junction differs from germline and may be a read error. The CDR3 loop reads CSANSGGDSDEQYF. DNA of the CDR3: TGCAGTGCTAACAGCGGGGGGGACTCCGACGAGCAGTACTTC. The rearrangement uses TRBV20-1 and TRBJ2-7, with 10 positions matching TRBD2. This CDR3 contains 14 residues. Germline V gene lookup returns CDR1 DFQATT and CDR2 SNEGSKA (reference sequence).

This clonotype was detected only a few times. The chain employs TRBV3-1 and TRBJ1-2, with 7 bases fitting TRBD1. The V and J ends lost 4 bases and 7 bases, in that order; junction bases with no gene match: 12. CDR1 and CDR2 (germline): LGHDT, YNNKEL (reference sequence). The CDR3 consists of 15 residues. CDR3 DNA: TGTGCCAGCAGCCCTCCGGGACAGCACTCCGCTGGCTACACCTTC. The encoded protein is CASSPPGQHSAGYTF.

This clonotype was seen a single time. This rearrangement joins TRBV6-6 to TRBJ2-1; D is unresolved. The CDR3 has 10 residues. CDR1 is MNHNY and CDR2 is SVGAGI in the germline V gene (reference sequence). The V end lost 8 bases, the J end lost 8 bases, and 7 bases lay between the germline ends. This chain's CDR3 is CASGRDEQFF. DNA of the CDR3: TGTGCCAGCGGCCGCGATGAGCAGTTCTTC.

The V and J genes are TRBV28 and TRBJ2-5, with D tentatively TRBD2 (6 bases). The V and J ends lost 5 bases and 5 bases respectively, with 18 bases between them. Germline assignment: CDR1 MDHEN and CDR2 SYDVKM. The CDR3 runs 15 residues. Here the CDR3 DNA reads TGTGCCAGCAGTCGCCCGGGACGGAGGGGTGAGACCCAGTACTTC. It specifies CASSRPGRRGETQYF.

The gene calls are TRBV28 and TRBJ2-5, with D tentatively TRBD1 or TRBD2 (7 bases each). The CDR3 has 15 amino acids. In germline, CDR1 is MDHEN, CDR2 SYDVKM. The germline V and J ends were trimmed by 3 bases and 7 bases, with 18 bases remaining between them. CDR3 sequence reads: CASSFTVAGGVTQYF. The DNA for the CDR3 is TGTGCCAGCAGTTTTACTGTGGCAGGGGGGGTGACCCAGTACTTC. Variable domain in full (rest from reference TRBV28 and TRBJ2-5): DVKVTQSSRYLVKRTGEKVFLECVQDMDHENMFWYRQDPGLGLRLIYFSYDVKMKEKGDIPEGYSVSREKKERFSLILESASTNQTSMYLCASSFTVAGGVTQYFGPGTRLLVL.

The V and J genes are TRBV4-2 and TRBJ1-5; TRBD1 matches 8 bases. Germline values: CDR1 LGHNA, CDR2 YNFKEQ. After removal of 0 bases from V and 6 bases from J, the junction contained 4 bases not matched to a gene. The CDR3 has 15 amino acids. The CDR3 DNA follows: TGTGCCAGCAGCCAAGACGGGACAGGAGGTCAGCCCCAGCATTTT. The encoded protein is CASSQDGTGGQPQHF.

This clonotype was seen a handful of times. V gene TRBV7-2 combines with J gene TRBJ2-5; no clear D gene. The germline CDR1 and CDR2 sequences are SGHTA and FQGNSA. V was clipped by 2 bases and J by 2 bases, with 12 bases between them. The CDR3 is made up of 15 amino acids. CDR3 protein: CASSLPARWQETQYF. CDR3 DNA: TGTGCCAGCAGCTTACCTGCTCGGTGGCAAGAGACCCAGTACTTC.

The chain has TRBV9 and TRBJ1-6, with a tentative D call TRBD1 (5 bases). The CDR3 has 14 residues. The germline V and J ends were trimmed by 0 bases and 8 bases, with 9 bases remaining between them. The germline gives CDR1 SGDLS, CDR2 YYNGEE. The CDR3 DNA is TGTGCCAGCAGCGTAGAGGGGCTTGATTCACCCCTCCACTTT. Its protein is CASSVEGLDSPLHF.

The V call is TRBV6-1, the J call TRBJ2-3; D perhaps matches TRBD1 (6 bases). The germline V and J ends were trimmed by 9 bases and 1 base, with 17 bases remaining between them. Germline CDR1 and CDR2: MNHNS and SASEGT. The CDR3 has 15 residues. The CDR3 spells CASHATGYGTDTQYF. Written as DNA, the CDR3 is TGTGCCAGTCACGCCACAGGGTATGGCACAGATACGCAGTATTTT.

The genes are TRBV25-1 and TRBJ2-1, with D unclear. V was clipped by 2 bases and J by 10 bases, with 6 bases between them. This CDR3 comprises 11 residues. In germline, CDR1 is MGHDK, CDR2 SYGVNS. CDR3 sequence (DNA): TGTGCCAGCAGTGAAAGGCTAGAGCAGTTCTTC. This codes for CASSERLEQFF.

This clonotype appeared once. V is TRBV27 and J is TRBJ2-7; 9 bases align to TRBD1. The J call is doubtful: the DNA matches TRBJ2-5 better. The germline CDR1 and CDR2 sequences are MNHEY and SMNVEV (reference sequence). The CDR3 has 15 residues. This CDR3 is CASSLWGTGSETQYF. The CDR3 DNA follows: TGTGCCAGCAGTTTATGGGGGACAGGGTCAGAGACCCAGTACTTC.

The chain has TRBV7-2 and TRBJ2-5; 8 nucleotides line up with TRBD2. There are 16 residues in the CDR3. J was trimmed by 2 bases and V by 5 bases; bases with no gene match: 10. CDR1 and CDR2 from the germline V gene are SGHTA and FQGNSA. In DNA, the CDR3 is TGTGCCAGCAGCCCACCCGGACTAGCAAATCAAGAGACCCAGTACTTC. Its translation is CASSPPGLANQETQYF.

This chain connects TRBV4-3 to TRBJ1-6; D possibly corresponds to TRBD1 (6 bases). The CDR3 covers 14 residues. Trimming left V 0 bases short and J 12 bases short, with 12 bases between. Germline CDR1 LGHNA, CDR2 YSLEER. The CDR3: CASSQDPGAGPLHF. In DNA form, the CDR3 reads TGCGCCAGCAGCCAAGACCCGGGGGCAGGACCCCTCCACTTT.

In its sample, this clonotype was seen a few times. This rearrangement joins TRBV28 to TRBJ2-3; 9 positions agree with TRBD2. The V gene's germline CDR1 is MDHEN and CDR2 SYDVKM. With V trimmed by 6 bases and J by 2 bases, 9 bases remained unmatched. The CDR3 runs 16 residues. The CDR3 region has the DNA TGTGCCAGCAGGAGAAGCGGACTAGCGACCACAGATACGCAGTATTTT. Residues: CASRRSGLATTDTQYF.

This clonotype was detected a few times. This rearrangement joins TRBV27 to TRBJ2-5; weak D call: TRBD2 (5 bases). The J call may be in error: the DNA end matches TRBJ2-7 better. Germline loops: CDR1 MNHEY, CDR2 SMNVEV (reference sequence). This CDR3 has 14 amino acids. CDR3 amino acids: CASRGAGDSYEQYF. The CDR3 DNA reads TGTGCCAGCAGGGGTGCCGGGGATTCCTACGAGCAGTACTTC.